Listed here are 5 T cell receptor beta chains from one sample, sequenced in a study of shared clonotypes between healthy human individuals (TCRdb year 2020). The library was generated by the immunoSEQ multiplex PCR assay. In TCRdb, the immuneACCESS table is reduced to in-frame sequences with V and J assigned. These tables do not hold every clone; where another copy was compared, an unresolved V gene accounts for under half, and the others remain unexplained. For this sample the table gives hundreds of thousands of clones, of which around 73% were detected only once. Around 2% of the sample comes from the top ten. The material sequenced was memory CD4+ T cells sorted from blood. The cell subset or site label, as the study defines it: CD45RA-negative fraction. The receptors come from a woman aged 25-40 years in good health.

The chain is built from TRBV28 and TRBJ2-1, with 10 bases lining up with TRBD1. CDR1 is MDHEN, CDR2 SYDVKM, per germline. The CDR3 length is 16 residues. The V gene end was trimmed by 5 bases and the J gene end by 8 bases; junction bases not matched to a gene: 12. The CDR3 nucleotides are TGTGCCAGCAGTCCTGGTTCAGGACAGGGGGAGGATGAGCAGTTCTTC. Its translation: CASSPGSGQGEDEQFF.

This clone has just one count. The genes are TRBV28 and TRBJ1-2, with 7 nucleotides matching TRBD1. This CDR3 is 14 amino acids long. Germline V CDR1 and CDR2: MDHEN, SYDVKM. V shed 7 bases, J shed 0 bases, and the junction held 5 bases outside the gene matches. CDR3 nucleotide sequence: TGTGCCAGCAACGACAGGGACCCTAACTATGGCTACACCTTC. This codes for CASNDRDPNYGYTF.

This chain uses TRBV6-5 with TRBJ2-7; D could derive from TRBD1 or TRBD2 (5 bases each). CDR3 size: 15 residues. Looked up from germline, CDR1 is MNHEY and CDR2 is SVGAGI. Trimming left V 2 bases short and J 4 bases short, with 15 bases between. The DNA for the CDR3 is TGTGCCAGCAGTTACGCCCGGGACGGACAATACGAGCAGTACTTC. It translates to CASSYARDGQYEQYF.

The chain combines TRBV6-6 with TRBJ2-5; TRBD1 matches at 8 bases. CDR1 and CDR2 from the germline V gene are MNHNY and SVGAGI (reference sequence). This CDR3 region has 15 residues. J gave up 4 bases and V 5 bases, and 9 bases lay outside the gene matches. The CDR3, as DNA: TGTGCCAGCAGTCGACAGGGGAGGCAAGGAGAGACCCAGTACTTC. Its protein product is CASSRQGRQGETQYF.

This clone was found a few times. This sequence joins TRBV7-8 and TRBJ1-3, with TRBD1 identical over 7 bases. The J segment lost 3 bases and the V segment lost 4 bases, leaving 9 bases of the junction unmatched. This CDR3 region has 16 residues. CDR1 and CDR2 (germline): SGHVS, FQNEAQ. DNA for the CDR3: TGTGCCAGCAGCTCCGCCCCCGGGACAGATGGAAACACCATATATTTT. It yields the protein CASSSAPGTDGNTIYF.